This T cell receptor beta chain was recovered during a study of blood T cell repertoires in COVID-19. Study information: Acute and convalescent COVID-19 specimens originated in the United States, Italy and Spain. In each case, the material was cDNA or gDNA derived from T cells, B-cell-depleted T cells, or PBMCs.

The CDR3 length is 15 residues. V lost 5 bases to trimming and J lost 1 base; unmatched junction nucleotides: 7. Germline-derived CDR1 and CDR2 are MNHEY and SMNVEV (reference sequence). Original data processing: Quantification of nucleated cells was approximated via reference gene primer amplification. The assay was immunoSEQ multiplex PCR, and TCRdb's table has in-frame clones only and misses some. From that table come the V and J calls and clone size; the DNA was used to work out D and trimming. Counted here are 300,000 to 400,000 clones, roughly 89% occurring once; the ten biggest clones make up less than 3.5%.

Sequencing was done on a sample of peripheral blood. This clonotype originated in a woman in her late teens or twenties who had recovered from COVID-19. This chain uses TRBV27 with TRBJ1-1; 7 bases are a match to TRBD1. The CDR3 DNA reads TGTGCCAGCAGTATGACAGGGTATGGGAACACTGAAGCTTTCTTT. Translated, it gives CASSMTGYGNTEAFF.